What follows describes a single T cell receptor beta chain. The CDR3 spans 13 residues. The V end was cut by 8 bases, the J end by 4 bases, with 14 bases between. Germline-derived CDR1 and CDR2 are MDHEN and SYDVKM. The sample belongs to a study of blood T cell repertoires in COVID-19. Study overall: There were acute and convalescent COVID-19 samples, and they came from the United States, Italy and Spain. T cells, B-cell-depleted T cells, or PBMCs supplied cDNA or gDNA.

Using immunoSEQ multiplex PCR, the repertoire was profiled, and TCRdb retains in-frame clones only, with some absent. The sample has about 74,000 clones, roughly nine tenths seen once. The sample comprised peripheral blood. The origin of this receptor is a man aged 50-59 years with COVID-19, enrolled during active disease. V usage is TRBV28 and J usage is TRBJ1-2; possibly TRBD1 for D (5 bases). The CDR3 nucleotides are TGTGCCAGCCACTTCGGGGGGACCTATGGCTACACCTTC. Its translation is CASHFGGTYGYTF.